This TCR beta chain comes out of a study of patients and donors after allogeneic stem cell transplantation. CDR1 and CDR2 from the germline V gene are SQVTM and ANQGSEA. The CDR3 has 12 amino acids. V lost 5 bases to trimming and J lost 3 bases, with 11 bases between them. From the RT-PCR reads, TCRdb called clonotypes with MiXCR, one entry per CDR3 protein. The sample yields over 150,000 distinct CDR3 sequences, approximately 30% seen once. This clonotype was seen a handful of times. The genes are TRBV29-1 and TRBJ2-7, with no clear D. Material for sequencing was blood, either unsorted or a sorted T cell fraction (not recorded which). The source is a human donor who was either an allogeneic HSCT recipient or a stem cell or donor lymphocyte infusion donor (not recorded which). It is not recorded whose cells these are; they may come from a transplant donor. CDR3 residues: CSVRDQVYEQYF. The CDR3 DNA is TGCAGCGTTCGAGACCAGGTCTACGAGCAGTACTTC.